Following are 22 T cell receptor beta chains from one sample sequenced in a study of cytomegalovirus exposure and HLA in healthy donors. The primer mix had 60 Vbeta and 13 Jbeta primers. Here immunoSEQ multiplex PCR was the method, and the copy in TCRdb shows in-frame clones only, minus some. This table holds approximately 70,000 clones, 70% found once. Specimen: PBMCs. The receptor source for this set is a woman aged 50 to 60 in good health and CMV-seropositive.

J is TRBJ2-3 and V is TRBV27, with 8 bases matching TRBD1. Per germline, CDR1 MNHEY and CDR2 SMNVEV (reference sequence). The V and J ends lost 6 bases and 10 bases, in that order; junction bases with no gene match: 9. This CDR3 comprises 13 residues. CDR3 sequence (DNA): TGTGCCAGCAGCCACCAGGGGGCTTGGGCGCAGTATTTT. It encodes CASSHQGAWAQYF.

This clone was picked up a small number of times. The chain carries TRBV6-5 and TRBJ1-1, with 10 bases aligning to TRBD1. CDR1 is MNHEY and CDR2 is SVGAGI in the germline V gene. The length of the CDR3 is 15 residues. V lost 0 bases, J lost 11 bases, and 9 bases stayed unmatched. CDR3 nucleotide sequence: TGTGCCAGCAGTTACTCGGGACAGGGGACAAGTGAGGCTTTCTTT. Translated: CASSYSGQGTSEAFF.

The CDR3 is CASSLRDTGELFF. The DNA of the CDR3 is TGTGCCAGCAGCTTACGGGACACCGGGGAGCTGTTTTTT. The rearrangement links TRBV7-9 to TRBJ2-2; D unclear. The CDR3 is 13 residues long. With 2 bases removed from V and 3 bases from J, the gap between germline ends came to 4 bases. Germline V gene lookup returns CDR1 SEHNR and CDR2 FQNEAQ (reference sequence). The variable domain in full, with the rest retrieved from reference TRBV7-9 and TRBJ2-2, is DTGVSQNPRHKITKRGQNVTFRCDPISEHNRLYWYRQTLGQGPEFLTYFQNEAQLEKSRLLSDRFSAERPKGSFSTLEIQRTEQGDSAMYLCASSLRDTGELFFGEGSRLTVL.

A few counts support this clone. This chain uses TRBV9 with TRBJ2-1; TRBD1 matches at 9 bases. V was clipped by 6 bases and J by 6 bases; unmatched bases: 7. Per the germline V gene, CDR1 is SGDLS and CDR2 is YYNGEE. There are 14 residues in the CDR3. The CDR3 loop is CASTGQGQINEQFF. The DNA of the CDR3 is TGTGCCAGCACCGGACAGGGGCAGATCAATGAGCAGTTCTTC.

Here the CDR3 DNA reads TGTGCCAGCACGTTAGCCAATGAGCAGTTCTTC. This codes for CASTLANEQFF. The V call is TRBV5-6, the J call TRBJ2-1; D ambiguous. The germline gives CDR1 SGHDT, CDR2 YYEEEE. The CDR3 is 11 amino acids. Trimming left V 6 bases short and J 6 bases short, with 7 bases between.

The count of this clone is one. The rearrangement links TRBV6-6 to TRBJ2-7; 7 bases align to TRBD1. Germline-derived CDR1 and CDR2 are MNHNY and SVGAGI (reference sequence). Losses at the gene ends were 4 bases for V and 4 bases for J; bases not matched to a gene: 4. The CDR3 extends over 13 amino acids. The CDR3 spells CASSSTQGYEQYF. The CDR3 DNA follows: TGTGCCAGCAGTTCAACACAGGGGTACGAGCAGTACTTC.

This clone occurred once. J is TRBJ2-3 and V is TRBV9; D is unclear. The ends were cut back, 0 bases at V and 8 bases at J, with 7 bases in the middle. The germline CDR1 and CDR2 sequences are SGDLS and YYNGEE. This CDR3 contains 12 residues. The CDR3 spells CASSVESGTQYF. In nucleotides, the CDR3 is TGTGCCAGCAGCGTAGAGTCGGGTACGCAGTATTTT.

The chain carries TRBV10-3 and TRBJ2-7, with TRBD1 identical over 10 bases. Germline V CDR1 and CDR2: ENHRY, SYGVKD. V gave up 10 bases and J gave up 2 bases; unmatched junction bases: 14. The CDR3 totals 16 residues. This chain's CDR3 is CATTLDGTGAAYEQYF. The CDR3 DNA follows: TGTGCCACCACTTTAGACGGGACAGGGGCTGCCTACGAGCAGTACTTC.

This clone was detected a few times. The gene calls are TRBV4-1 and TRBJ2-1; D call uncertain. V lost 3 bases to trimming and J lost 4 bases, with 13 bases between them. The V gene's germline CDR1 is MGHRA and CDR2 YSYEKL. The CDR3 spans 15 residues. The CDR3 nucleotides read TGCGCCAGCAGCCACTCGAATGACGGGTACAATGAGCAGTTCTTC. Translation: CASSHSNDGYNEQFF.

This chain connects TRBV18 to TRBJ2-7; possible D gene TRBD1, 5 bases. The V gene lost 4 bases and the J gene lost 1 base, with 20 bases spanning the gap. CDR3 length equals 17 residues. Germline V lookup: CDR1 KGHSH, CDR2 LQKENI. The CDR3 nucleotides are TGTGCCAGCTCACAAGGGCGACGACAGAGGAAATCCTACGAGCAGTACTTC. This encodes CASSQGRRQRKSYEQYF.

The V call is TRBV20-1, the J call TRBJ2-4; D gene uncertain. Germline loops: CDR1 DFQATT, CDR2 SNEGSKA (reference sequence). The CDR3 has 11 residues. Between the trimmed V and J ends, which lost 5 bases and 7 bases, there was a span of 9 bases. This CDR3 is CSAPTANIQYF. CDR3 nucleotides: TGCAGTGCTCCTACAGCCAACATTCAGTACTTC.

CDR3 residues: CASSLTGGATQPQHF. CDR3 bases: TGTGCCAGCAGCTTAACGGGGGGGGCGACCCAGCCCCAGCATTTT. The chain joins TRBV7-3 to TRBJ1-5; D may be TRBD1 (6 bases). CDR1 and CDR2 (germline): SGHTA, FQGTGA. The CDR3 is made up of 15 amino acids. Trimming left V 0 bases short and J 7 bases short, with 13 bases between. The full variable domain, with the rest looked up from reference TRBV7-3 and TRBJ1-5, is GAGVSQTPSNKVTEKGKYVELRCDPISGHTALYWYRQSLGQGPEFLIYFQGTGAADDSGLPNDRFFAVRPEGSVSTLKIQRTERGDSAVYLCASSLTGGATQPQHFGDGTRLSIL.

There are a few counts of this clone. The chain combines TRBV4-1 with TRBJ2-2; possibly TRBD1 for D (6 bases). The germline V gene encodes CDR1 MGHRA and CDR2 YSYEKL. V gave up 4 bases and J gave up 7 bases, with 19 bases separating them. This CDR3 has 16 residues. CDR3 bases: TGCGCCAGCAGCCCCACTGGACAGTTTACCTTCGGGGAGCTGTTTTTT. Translation gives CASSPTGQFTFGELFF.

This clone was recorded a few times. The chain uses TRBV4-2 and TRBJ2-3; D might be TRBD2 (7 bases). V was cut by 1 base and J by 3 bases, with 11 bases left in between. CDR1 and CDR2 from the germline V gene are LGHNA and YNFKEQ. This CDR3 is 15 amino acids long. DNA for the CDR3: TGTGCCAGCAGCCAAGGGGGGGGGCCGACAGATACGCAGTATTTT. This translates into CASSQGGGPTDTQYF.

V and J are TRBV18 and TRBJ1-3, with TRBD1 identical over 7 bases. This CDR3 is built from 17 residues. With 1 base clipped from V and 0 bases from J, the junction kept 6 bases outside the gene matches. Germline CDR1 and CDR2: KGHSH and LQKENI. The CDR3 DNA reads as TGTGCCAGCTCACCACGGCCGACAGGGTCCTCTGGAAACACCATATATTTT. Protein: CASSPRPTGSSGNTIYF.

CDR3 DNA: TGTGCCAGCAGCCAAGATCGTGGTAGCGGGAGATACAATGAGCAGTTCTTC. Translating it yields CASSQDRGSGRYNEQFF. The chain couples TRBV4-2 to TRBJ2-1, with 9 bases fitting TRBD2. There are 17 residues in the CDR3. V shed 0 bases and J 4 bases; nucleotides not matched to a gene: 7. Germline CDR1 is LGHNA and CDR2 is YNFKEQ.

CDR3 in DNA: TGCGCCAGCAGCCAAGATGGGGCTAGCGGGGAGAAAATCGAGCAGTACTTC. Its protein is CASSQDGASGEKIEQYF. The chain has TRBV4-1 and TRBJ2-7, with 9 nucleotides matching TRBD2. V lost 0 bases to trimming and J lost 6 bases; unmatched junction nucleotides: 12. CDR3 size: 17 residues. Per the germline V gene, CDR1 is MGHRA and CDR2 is YSYEKL.

The V call is TRBV19, the J call TRBJ1-4; D gene uncertain. Trimming shortened V by 3 bases and J by 0 bases, and 8 bases separated the two germline ends. CDR3 length: 15 residues. Germline values: CDR1 LNHDA, CDR2 SQIVND (reference sequence). CDR3 DNA sequence: TGTGCCAGTAGTATGACATTTGCAACTAATGAAAAACTGTTTTTT. This encodes CASSMTFATNEKLFF.

V and J are TRBV7-9 and TRBJ1-2; a possible D gene is TRBD1 (6 bases). The V gene's germline CDR1 is SEHNR and CDR2 FQNEAQ (reference sequence). The CDR3 sequence is 16 residues long. Trimming shortened V by 5 bases and J by 8 bases, and 24 bases separated the two germline ends. CDR3 nucleotides: TGTGCCAGCAGCCACGGACAGTTCGGCCGGGTATGGGGCTACACCTTC. This gives the protein CASSHGQFGRVWGYTF.

This sequence joins TRBV10-3 and TRBJ1-1; TRBD1 agrees at 7 bases. The germline V gene encodes CDR1 ENHRY and CDR2 SYGVKD. The V segment lost 9 bases and the J segment 0 bases; nucleotides outside the gene matches: 4. The CDR3 extends over 13 amino acids. This chain's CDR3 is CAITTGLNTEAFF. DNA for the CDR3: TGTGCCATAACGACAGGGTTGAACACTGAAGCTTTCTTT.

This clone was observed a few times. One end of the junction varies from germline; a read error may be responsible. V gene TRBV11-3 combines with J gene TRBJ2-2; 7 bases agree with TRBD2. In germline, CDR1 is SGHNT, CDR2 YENEEA. CDR3 size: 14 residues. The CDR3 bases are TGTGCCAGCAGTTTAGCGGGGAACACCGGGGAGCTGTTTTTT. Its translation: CASSLAGNTGELFF.

The V and J genes are TRBV19 and TRBJ1-3, with a possible D match to TRBD1 (6 bases). The CDR3 sequence is 15 residues long. Trimming took 5 bases from V and 0 from J, leaving 11 bases between them. The germline V gene has CDR1 LNHDA and CDR2 SQIVND (reference sequence). Here the CDR3 DNA reads TGTGCCAGTAGTGCAGGGGCCCACTCTGGAAACACCATATATTTT. Protein: CASSAGAHSGNTIYF.